Each of the 25 T cell receptor beta chains below was sequenced from the same sample in a study of T-cell reconstitution after alpha-beta-depleted transplantation in children. This sample's TCRbeta library carried unique molecular identifier barcodes. MiXCR was run by TCRdb on the PCR reads, yielding one entry per CDR3 protein. The sample lists some 340,000 distinct CDR3 sequences, approximately 10% occurring once. The source material was PBMCs from the stem cell graft donor, sampled from the stem cell graft. The receptors were gathered from a human donor who donated a stem cell graft to a child with acute lymphoblastic leukemia.

This clonotype was observed at least ten times. The chain uses TRBV9 and TRBJ2-4; no reliable D call. CDR1 and CDR2 (germline): SGDLS, YYNGEE. The CDR3 has 14 amino acids. V was pared by 2 bases and J by 8 bases, with 14 bases between. This CDR3 reads CASSVRLSGDIQYF. The CDR3 bases are TGTGCCAGCAGCGTTCGGCTATCCGGCGACATTCAGTACTTC.

This clonotype came up a few times. The genes are TRBV5-1 and TRBJ2-5; D not certain. V gave up 1 base and J gave up 1 base, with 8 bases separating them. Germline loops: CDR1 SGHRS, CDR2 YFSETQ. The CDR3 has 14 residues. The CDR3 spells CASSLYSVQETQYF. The DNA for the CDR3 is TGCGCCAGCAGCTTGTACTCTGTCCAAGAGACCCAGTACTTC.

Here the CDR3 DNA reads TGCGCCAGCAGGCCAGCGGGAGGGCACACCGGGGAGCTGTTTTTT. Translated, it gives CASRPAGGHTGELFF. The rearrangement joins TRBV5-1 to TRBJ2-2; 10 bases match TRBD2. There are 15 residues in the CDR3. Germline-derived CDR1 and CDR2 are SGHRS and YFSETQ. The junction had 4 bases not matched to a gene; V was cut back by 5 bases and J by 3 bases.

In this sample, this clonotype turned up a few times. The chain couples TRBV24-1 to TRBJ2-7, with D possibly called TRBD1 or TRBD2 (5 bases each). This CDR3 is built from 12 residues. V lost 3 bases to trimming and J lost 11 bases, with 13 bases between them. CDR1 and CDR2 (germline): KGHDR, SFDVKD. CDR3 coding DNA: TGTGCCACCAGTGATCCTGGGACCGTCAAGTACTTC. It encodes CATSDPGTVKYF.

The table lists this clonotype with a few counts. This chain joins TRBV12-3 or TRBV12-4 and TRBJ2-4; TRBD1 matches 7 bases. After removal of 5 bases from V and 10 bases from J, the junction contained 5 bases not matched to a gene. This CDR3 spans 12 amino acids. CDR3 in amino acids: CASSTGQSIQYF. The CDR3 DNA follows: TGTGCCAGCAGTACGGGACAGAGTATTCAGTACTTC.

The chain combines TRBV7-9 with TRBJ2-5, with D uncertain. V was cut by 5 bases and J by 9 bases, with 10 bases left in between. Germline V gene sequence: CDR1 SEHNR, CDR2 FQNEAQ (reference sequence). This CDR3 contains 11 residues. In nucleotides, the CDR3 is TGTGCCAGCAGCCCCCAAGTATCCCAGTACTTC. It is translated as CASSPQVSQYF.

V is TRBV6-1 and J is TRBJ2-1; TRBD1 might be the D (8 bases). This CDR3 is built from 15 residues. Trimming removed 5 bases at V and 4 bases at J, with 15 bases between. Per germline, CDR1 MNHNS and CDR2 SASEGT. DNA of the CDR3: TGTGCCAGCAGTCGACAGGGGAGGGGATACAATGAGCAGTTCTTC. Protein product: CASSRQGRGYNEQFF.

This clonotype was seen at least ten times. This chain uses TRBV27 with TRBJ2-7, with D unresolved. V was cut by 2 bases and J by 3 bases, with 11 bases left in between. This CDR3 is 14 amino acids long. Germline V gives CDR1 MNHEY, CDR2 SMNVEV (reference sequence). In DNA form, the CDR3 reads TGTGCCAGCAGTTTAGCAGACGGAAACTACGAGCAGTACTTC. Its protein product is CASSLADGNYEQYF.

V gene TRBV7-2 combines with J gene TRBJ2-1; D gene uncertain. The CDR3 is 15 amino acids. CDR1 is SGHTA, CDR2 FQGNSA, per germline. The V end was cut by 0 bases, the J end by 5 bases, with 11 bases between. CDR3 amino acids: CASSLALAYNNEQFF. CDR3 coding DNA: TGTGCCAGCAGCTTAGCGCTGGCCTACAACAATGAGCAGTTCTTC.

This clonotype was detected only a few times. The rearrangement links TRBV7-8 to TRBJ2-7; perhaps TRBD1 as D (6 bases). Germline V CDR1 and CDR2: SGHVS, FQNEAQ. V was clipped by 5 bases and J by 1 base, with 12 bases between them. This CDR3 comprises 14 residues. The CDR3, as DNA: TGTGCCAGCAGCAACCGGGACACTTCCTACGAGCAGTACTTC. This gives the protein CASSNRDTSYEQYF.

This clonotype has just a few counts. The V gene is TRBV5-1, the J gene TRBJ2-5; 7 nucleotides agree with TRBD2. Trimming cost V 5 bases and J 4 bases; bases outside gene matches: 11. The CDR3 sequence is 15 residues long. Germline assignment: CDR1 SGHRS and CDR2 YFSETQ. The CDR3: CASSKGGRSPETQYF. The DNA for the CDR3 is TGCGCCAGCAGTAAGGGAGGGAGAAGTCCAGAGACCCAGTACTTC.

This clonotype was detected ten times or more. The junction does not match germline at one end; this may be a read error. The V and J genes are TRBV7-7 and TRBJ2-7; TRBD1 matches at 7 bases. The germline CDR1 and CDR2 sequences are SSHAT and FNYEAQ (reference sequence). This CDR3 spans 13 amino acids. The CDR3 DNA reads as TGTGCTAGCAGTCGGGACAGAACCTACGAGCAGTACTTC. Protein: CASSRDRTYEQYF. The full variable domain, in which reference TRBV7-7 and TRBJ2-7 provide the parts outside the CDR3, is GAGVSQSPRYKVTKRGQDVTLRCDPISSHATLYWYQQALGQGPEFLTYFNYEAQPDKSGLPSDRFSAERPEGSISTLTIQRTEQRDSAMYRCASSRDRTYEQYFGPGTRLTVT.

This clonotype was detected a few times. The chain combines TRBV4-1 with TRBJ2-7, with TRBD2 identical over 14 bases. CDR3 size: 16 residues. The trim removed 4 bases at V and 6 bases at J, leaving 8 bases unmatched. The germline CDR1 and CDR2 sequences are MGHRA and YSYEKL. The CDR3 DNA reads as TGCGCCAGCAGCCTGATGGGACTAGCGGGAGAAGCCGAGCAGTACTTC. As protein: CASSLMGLAGEAEQYF.

J is TRBJ2-1 and V is TRBV5-1; no clear D gene. The CDR3 extends over 16 amino acids. V gave up 0 bases and J gave up 12 bases, with 22 bases separating them. Germline V CDR1 and CDR2: SGHRS, YFSETQ. The CDR3 DNA sequence: TGCGCCAGCAGCTTGGATGAGGCTATTCCCATGAAGGGGCAGTTCTTC. This gives the protein CASSLDEAIPMKGQFF.

This clonotype has only a few counts. The chain is built from TRBV6-5 and TRBJ2-5; 11 nucleotides agree with TRBD1. There are 16 residues in the CDR3. V shed 2 bases, J shed 4 bases, and the junction held 6 bases outside the gene matches. The germline CDR1 and CDR2 sequences are MNHEY and SVGAGI. For the CDR3, the DNA is TGTGCCAGCAGTTACCGCGGGGACAGGGGGAGAGAGACCCAGTACTTC. Protein: CASSYRGDRGRETQYF.

V is TRBV5-6 and J is TRBJ1-5; D remains unclear. Germline loops: CDR1 SGHDT, CDR2 YYEEEE. The CDR3 has 13 amino acids. Trimming removed 3 bases from V and 8 bases from J, with 12 bases in between. DNA for the CDR3: TGTGCCAGCAGCTCGGGAGGGTACAAGCCCCAGCATTTT. It is translated as CASSSGGYKPQHF.

This clonotype has a handful of counts. The chain employs TRBV5-5 and TRBJ2-7; weak D call: TRBD2 (6 bases). The V gene's germline CDR1 is SGHKS and CDR2 YYEKEE (reference sequence). V was clipped by 4 bases and J by 3 bases, with 17 bases between them. The CDR3 has 15 amino acids. This CDR3 reads CASSPGRERCYEQYF. The CDR3 DNA reads as TGTGCCAGCAGCCCAGGGCGGGAAAGGTGCTACGAGCAGTACTTC.

This clonotype was observed a handful of times. The rearrangement links TRBV30 to TRBJ2-7; D is unresolved. This CDR3 comprises 10 residues. Trimming removed 1 base at V and 6 bases at J, with 4 bases between. Germline V CDR1 and CDR2: GTSNPN, SVGIG (reference sequence). In DNA, the CDR3 is TGTGCCTGGAGTGACGTCGAGCAGTACTTC. Translated, it gives CAWSDVEQYF.

Many counts were recorded for this clonotype. J is TRBJ2-7 and V is TRBV5-1, with 11 nucleotides matching TRBD1. Germline V CDR1 and CDR2: SGHRS, YFSETQ. The CDR3 is 15 amino acids. Trimming at V came to 0 bases and at J to 4 bases, leaving 3 bases not matched to a gene. CDR3 sequence: CASSLDGQGAYEQYF. The CDR3 DNA reads TGCGCCAGCAGCTTGGATGGACAGGGGGCGTACGAGCAGTACTTC. The full variable domain, completed using reference TRBV5-1 and TRBJ2-7, is KAGVTQTPRYLIKTRGQQVTLSCSPISGHRSVSWYQQTPGQGLQFLFEYFSETQRNKGNFPGRFSGRQFSNSRSEMNVSTLELGDSALYLCASSLDGQGAYEQYFGPGTRLTVT.

This clonotype was observed a handful of times. The J gene is TRBJ2-5, the V gene TRBV12-3 or TRBV12-4; TRBD2 matches 11 bases. With V trimmed by 5 bases and J by 5 bases, 10 bases remained unmatched. There are 16 residues in the CDR3. The CDR3 region is CASSTSGRTGRETQYF. In DNA, the CDR3 is TGTGCCAGCAGTACTAGCGGGAGAACGGGCAGGGAGACCCAGTACTTC.

V and J are TRBV6-2 or TRBV6-3 and TRBJ2-7; D may be TRBD2 (6 bases). V lost 2 bases, J lost 1 base, and 15 bases lay in between. The CDR3 runs 16 residues. Germline V gives CDR1 MNHEY, CDR2 SVGEGT. CDR3 residues: CASSYPGTSRSYEQYF. Here the CDR3 DNA reads TGTGCCAGCAGTTACCCCGGGACTTCCAGGTCCTACGAGCAGTACTTC.

This clonotype was counted only a few times. CDR3 sequence (DNA): TGTGCCAGCAGCCAGCGGAGCGGGAGGGCCAGCGAGCAGTTCTTC. The encoded protein is CASSQRSGRASEQFF. The chain combines TRBV12-3 or TRBV12-4 with TRBJ2-1, with 10 bases lining up with TRBD2. The CDR3 totals 15 residues. V trimming: 6 bases; J trimming: 10 bases; junction bases outside the gene matches: 12.

This clonotype was picked up a small number of times. The V call is TRBV5-1, the J call TRBJ2-7; 7 nucleotides agree with TRBD2. The V and J ends lost 0 bases and 2 bases, in that order; junction bases with no gene match: 5. The CDR3 has 15 amino acids. Germline CDR1 and CDR2: SGHRS and YFSETQ. CDR3 sequence (DNA): TGCGCCAGCAGCTTGGCCACTAGCGAAGCCTACGAGCAGTACTTC. As protein: CASSLATSEAYEQYF.

This clonotype was observed a few times. CDR3 amino acids: CASSWTSSDEQFF. Here the CDR3 DNA reads TGTGCCAGCAGCTGGACTAGCTCGGATGAGCAGTTCTTC. The V and J genes are TRBV7-3 and TRBJ2-1; 8 bases map to TRBD2. J lost 8 bases, V lost 4 bases, and 4 bases had no gene match. The CDR3 is 13 amino acids. The germline V gene encodes CDR1 SGHTA and CDR2 FQGTGA.

The rearrangement uses TRBV29-1 and TRBJ2-1; 10 positions match TRBD2. The CDR3 runs to 13 residues. CDR1 SQVTM and CDR2 ANQGSEA come from the germline V gene. The V gene end was trimmed by 7 bases and the J gene end by 7 bases; junction bases not matched to a gene: 7. This CDR3 reads CSASGRARNEQFF. CDR3 sequence (DNA): TGCAGCGCAAGCGGGAGGGCCAGGAATGAGCAGTTCTTC.